Listed below are T cell receptor beta chains from one sample, sequenced in a study of CD8 T cells in Susac syndrome. MiXCR was run by TCRdb on the immunoSEQ multiplex PCR reads, yielding one entry per CDR3 protein. Of about 130,000 distinct CDR3 sequences listed, approximately 96% were seen once; the top ten hold approximately 0.2%. Sequenced sample: CD8+ T cells from PBMCs. These receptors were collected from a human donor with Susac syndrome. Each CDR3 is given with its conserved first and last residue. The D gene is left open where the match is weak. Expanded clones are given a class, and other clones once, few, many or no size at all.

D gene	V gene	clone size	J gene	CDR3 protein	CDR3 DNA
TRBD1	TRBV24-1	NA	TRBJ2-2	CATSDSNWIGTAFNTGELFF	TGTGCCACCAGTGATTCCAACTGGATCGGGACAGCGTTTAACACCGGGGAGCTGTTTTTT
TRBD2	TRBV4-2	once	TRBJ2-7	CASSQFLAGGSYEQYF	TGTGCCAGCAGCCAATTTCTGGCGGGAGGTTCCTACGAGCAGTACTTC
TRBD2	TRBV12-3/TRBV12-4	NA	TRBJ2-5	CASSAGLAGETQYF	TGTGCCAGCAGCGCGGGACTAGCGGGTGAGACCCAGTACTTC
TRBD1	TRBV5-6	NA	TRBJ2-3	CASSTGTGGRTDTQYF	TGTGCCAGCAGCACCGGGACAGGTGGCCGGACAGATACGCAGTATTTT
NA	TRBV19	NA	TRBJ1-5	CASSIGRRGNQPQHF	TGTGCCAGTAGTATTGGTCGCAGGGGCAATCAGCCCCAGCATTTT
TRBD1	TRBV15	NA	TRBJ2-7	CATTPGPRTGSYEQYF	TGTGCCACCACTCCCGGGCCCCGGACAGGCTCATACGAGCAGTACTTC
NA	TRBV13	once	TRBJ2-1	CASSLGDSVYNEQFF	TGTGCCAGCAGCTTAGGGGATAGCGTATACAATGAGCAGTTCTTC
NA	TRBV5-1	once	TRBJ1-1	CASSRQEGVTEAFF	TGCGCCAGCAGCCGTCAAGAGGGAGTCACTGAAGCTTTCTTT
TRBD1	TRBV2	NA	TRBJ1-6	CASRAGQNGGYNSPLHF	TGTGCCAGCAGAGCGGGACAGAACGGTGGCTATAATTCACCCCTCCACTTT
NA	TRBV5-1	NA	TRBJ2-7	CASSLFGQGEYEQYF	TGCGCCAGCAGCTTGTTTGGCCAGGGAGAATACGAGCAGTACTTC
NA	TRBV25-1	NA	TRBJ2-3	CASGGLTGPDTQYF	TGTGCCAGCGGGGGATTAACAGGGCCAGATACGCAGTATTTT
NA	TRBV4-3	NA	TRBJ1-2	CASSQEVGDMTPYGYTF	TGCGCCAGCAGCCAAGAAGTAGGAGACATGACCCCCTATGGCTACACCTTC
NA	TRBV5-6	NA	TRBJ2-2	CASSLWGRGAGELFF	TGTGCCAGCAGCTTGTGGGGGCGTGGAGCCGGGGAGCTGTTTTTT
NA	TRBV6-1	NA	TRBJ1-6	CASSEVGGGSSPLHF	TGTGCCAGCAGCGAAGTGGGGGGCGGCAGTTCACCCCTCCACTTT